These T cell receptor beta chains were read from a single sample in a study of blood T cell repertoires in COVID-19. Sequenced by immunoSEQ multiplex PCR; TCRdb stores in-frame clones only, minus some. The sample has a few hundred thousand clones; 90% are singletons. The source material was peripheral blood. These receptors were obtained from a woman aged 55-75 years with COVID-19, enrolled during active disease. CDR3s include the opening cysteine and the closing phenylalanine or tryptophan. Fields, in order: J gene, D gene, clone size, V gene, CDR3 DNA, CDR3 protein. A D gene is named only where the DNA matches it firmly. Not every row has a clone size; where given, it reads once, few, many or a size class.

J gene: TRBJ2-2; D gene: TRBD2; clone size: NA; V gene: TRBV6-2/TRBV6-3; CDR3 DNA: TGTGCCAGCAGTTACTCGTGGGGGGGAACCAGTCGCCCCCGGGAGCTGTTTTTT; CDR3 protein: CASSYSWGGTSRPRELFF
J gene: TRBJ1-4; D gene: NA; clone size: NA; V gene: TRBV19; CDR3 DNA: TGTGCCAGTAGTAGAACACGTAATGAAAAACTGTTTTTT; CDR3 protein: CASSRTRNEKLFF
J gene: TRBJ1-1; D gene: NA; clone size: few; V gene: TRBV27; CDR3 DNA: TGTGCCAGCAGTTTATCAGTGAGTATGAACACTGAAGCTTTCTTT; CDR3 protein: CASSLSVSMNTEAFF
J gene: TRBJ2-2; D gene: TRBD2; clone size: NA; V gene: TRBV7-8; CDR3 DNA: TGTGCCAGCAGCTTGGGAGGGGACACCGGGGAGCTGTTTTTT; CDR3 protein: CASSLGGDTGELFF
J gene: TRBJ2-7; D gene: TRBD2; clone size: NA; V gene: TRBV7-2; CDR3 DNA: TGTGCCAGCAGTTATCCTACCGGGACTAACTCCTACGAGCAGTACTTC; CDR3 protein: CASSYPTGTNSYEQYF
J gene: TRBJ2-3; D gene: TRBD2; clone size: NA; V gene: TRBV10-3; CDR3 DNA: TGTGCCATCAGCTATAGCGGGGAAAGCACAGATACGCAGTATTTT; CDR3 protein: CAISYSGESTDTQYF
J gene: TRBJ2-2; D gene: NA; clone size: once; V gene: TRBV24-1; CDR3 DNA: TGTGCCACCAGTGATGAGGGCACCGGGGAGCTGTTTTTT; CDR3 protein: CATSDEGTGELFF
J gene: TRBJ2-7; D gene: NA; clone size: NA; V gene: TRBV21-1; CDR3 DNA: TGTGCCAGCAGCGGGCGTGGGGACAGGGGGTTTTACTACGAGCAGTACTTC; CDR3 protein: CASSGRGDRGFYYEQYF
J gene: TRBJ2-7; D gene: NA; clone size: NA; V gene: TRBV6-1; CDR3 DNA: TGTGCCAGCAGTTTAACACAGTGGGTAAACGAGCAGTACTTC; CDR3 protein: CASSLTQWVNEQYF
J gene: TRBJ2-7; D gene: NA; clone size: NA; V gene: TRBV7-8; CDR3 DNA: TGTGCCAGCAGACATCACGGAGGTTACGAGCAGTACTTC; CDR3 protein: CASRHHGGYEQYF
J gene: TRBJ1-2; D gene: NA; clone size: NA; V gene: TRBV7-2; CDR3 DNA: TGTGCCAGCAGCTTAAGTGTGACAGAGAACTATGGCTACACCTTC; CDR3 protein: CASSLSVTENYGYTF
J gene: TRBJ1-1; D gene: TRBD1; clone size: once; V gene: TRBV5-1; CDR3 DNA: TGCGCCAGCAAGACAGGGGGTAGTATCACTGAAGCTTTCTTT; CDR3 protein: CASKTGGSITEAFF
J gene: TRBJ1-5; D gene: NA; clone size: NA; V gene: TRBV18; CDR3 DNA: TGTGCCAGCTCCCCGGGAGCTAATCAGCCCCAGCATTTT; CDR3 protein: CASSPGANQPQHF
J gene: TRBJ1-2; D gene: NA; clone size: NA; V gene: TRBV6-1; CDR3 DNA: TGTGCCAGCAGTGAAGCGCTTCGGGTCTATGGCTACACCTTC; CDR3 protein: CASSEALRVYGYTF
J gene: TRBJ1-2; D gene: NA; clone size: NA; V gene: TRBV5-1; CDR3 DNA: TGCGCCAGCAGCTTGGATGGGGGGGCGTCTGGTGGCTACACCTTC; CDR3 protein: CASSLDGGASGGYTF
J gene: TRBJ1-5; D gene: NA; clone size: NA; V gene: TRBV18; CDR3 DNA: TGTGCCAGCTCACCCATGGCAGGGGGCAATCAGCCCCAGCATTTT; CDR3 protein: CASSPMAGGNQPQHF
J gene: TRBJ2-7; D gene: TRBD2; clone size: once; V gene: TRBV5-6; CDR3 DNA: TGTGCCAGCAGCCAAAGTAGCGGGGGGTCCATCGAGCAGTACTTC; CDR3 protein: CASSQSSGGSIEQYF
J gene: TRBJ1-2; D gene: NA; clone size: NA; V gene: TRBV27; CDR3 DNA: TGTGCCAGCAGACTGGACAGAAAGTCTAACTATGGCTACACCTTC; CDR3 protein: CASRLDRKSNYGYTF
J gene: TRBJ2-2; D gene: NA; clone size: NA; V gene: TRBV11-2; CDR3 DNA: TGTGCCAGCAGCCCGAACAGGGTGACTAACACCGGGGAGCTGTTTTTT; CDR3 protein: CASSPNRVTNTGELFF
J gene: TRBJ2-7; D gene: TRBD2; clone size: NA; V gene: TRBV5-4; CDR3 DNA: TGTGCCAGCAGCTTGAGGACTAGCGGGGAGGAGCAGTACTTC; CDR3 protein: CASSLRTSGEEQYF
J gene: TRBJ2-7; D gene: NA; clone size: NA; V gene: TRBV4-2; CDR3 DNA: TGTGCCAGCAGCCAAGTTGTCACTAACAACCCCTCGAGGGAGCAGTACTTC; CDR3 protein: CASSQVVTNNPSREQYF
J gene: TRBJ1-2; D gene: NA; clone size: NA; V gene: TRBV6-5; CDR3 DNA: TGTGCCAGCAGGTTGGGGACAAGTAATGGCTACACCTTC; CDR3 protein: CASRLGTSNGYTF
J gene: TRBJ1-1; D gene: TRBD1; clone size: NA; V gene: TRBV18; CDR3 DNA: TGTGCCAGCTCAAGGACAGGGTTTGGCACTGAAGCTTTCTTT; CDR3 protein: CASSRTGFGTEAFF
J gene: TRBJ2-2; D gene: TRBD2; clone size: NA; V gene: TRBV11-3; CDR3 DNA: TGTGCCAGCGGAACCAGCGGGGGGCTCCCCACCGGGGAGCTGTTTTTT; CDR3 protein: CASGTSGGLPTGELFF
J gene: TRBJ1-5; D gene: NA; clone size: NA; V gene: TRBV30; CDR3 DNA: TGTGCCTGGGGCCATACGAGGAAAGGATCGCCCCAGCATTTT; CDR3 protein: CAWGHTRKGSPQHF
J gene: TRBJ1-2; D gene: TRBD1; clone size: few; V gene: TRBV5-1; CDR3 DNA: TGCGCCAGCACCGGACAGGGACCGGGAGGCTACACCTTC; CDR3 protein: CASTGQGPGGYTF
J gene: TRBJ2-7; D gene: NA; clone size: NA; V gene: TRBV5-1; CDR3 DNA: TGCGCCAGCAGCTTGTCGGGGGTTCAGGACGAGCAGTACTTC; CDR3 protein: CASSLSGVQDEQYF
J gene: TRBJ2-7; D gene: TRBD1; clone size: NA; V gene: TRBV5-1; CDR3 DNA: TGCGCCAGCAGCTGGGTGGACAGGGGTTTATTATACGAGCAGTACTTC; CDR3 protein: CASSWVDRGLLYEQYF
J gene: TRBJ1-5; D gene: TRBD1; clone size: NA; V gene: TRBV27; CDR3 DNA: TGTGCCAGCAGTTCTGGACAGGGCAATCAGCCCCAGCATTTT; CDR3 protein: CASSSGQGNQPQHF
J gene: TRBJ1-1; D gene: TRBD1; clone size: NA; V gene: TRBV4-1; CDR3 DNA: TGCGCCAGCAGCCAACCACTCAGGGGGCCGGGTGTGGGCACTGAAGCTTTCTTT; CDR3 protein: CASSQPLRGPGVGTEAFF
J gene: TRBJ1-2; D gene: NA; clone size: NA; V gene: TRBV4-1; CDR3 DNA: TGCGCCAGCAGCCAAGATTTAGCGAGCTCTAACTATGGCTACACCTTC; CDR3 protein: CASSQDLASSNYGYTF
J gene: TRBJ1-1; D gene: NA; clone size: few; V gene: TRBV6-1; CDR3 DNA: TGTGCCAGCAGTGAACTAGGTGACGCTTTCTTT; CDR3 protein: CASSELGDAFF
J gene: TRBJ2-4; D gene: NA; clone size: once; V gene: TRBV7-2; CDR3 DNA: TGTGCCAGCAGCTTGGACAGAACCAAAAACATTCAGTACTTC; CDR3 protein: CASSLDRTKNIQYF
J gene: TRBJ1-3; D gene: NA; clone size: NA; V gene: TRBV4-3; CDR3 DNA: TGCGCCAGCAGCCAAGAGTACAGGGGAAACACCATATATTTT; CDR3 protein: CASSQEYRGNTIYF
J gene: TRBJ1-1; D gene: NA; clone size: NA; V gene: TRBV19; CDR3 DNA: TGTGCCAGTAGTGACAGCCCCACTGAAGCTTTCTTT; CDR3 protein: CASSDSPTEAFF
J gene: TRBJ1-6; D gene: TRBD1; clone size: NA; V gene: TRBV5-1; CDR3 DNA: TGCGCCAGCAGCTTGGGTGAGACAGGGTTATCACCCCTCCACTTT; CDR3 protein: CASSLGETGLSPLHF
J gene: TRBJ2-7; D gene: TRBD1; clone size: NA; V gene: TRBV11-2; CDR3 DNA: TGTGCCAGCAGCAACCAGGGGGCGGCTCTGTACTTC; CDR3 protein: CASSNQGAALYF
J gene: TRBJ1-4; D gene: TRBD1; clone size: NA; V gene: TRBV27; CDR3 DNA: TGTGCCAGCAGTTTCTCCAGGACAGGCTCGGAAAAACTGTTTTTT; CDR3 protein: CASSFSRTGSEKLFF
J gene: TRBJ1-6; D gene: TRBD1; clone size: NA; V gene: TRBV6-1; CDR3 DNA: TGTGCCAGCAGTGAAGTGGGACAGGATGGGTCACCCCTCCACTTT; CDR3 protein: CASSEVGQDGSPLHF
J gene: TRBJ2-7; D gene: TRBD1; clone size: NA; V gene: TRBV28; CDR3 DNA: TGTGCCAGCGACTACCAACTTGGGACAGCCTACGAGCAGTACTTC; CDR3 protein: CASDYQLGTAYEQYF
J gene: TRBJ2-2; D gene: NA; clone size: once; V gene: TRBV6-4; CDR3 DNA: TGTGCCAGCAGCGCACGAACGGGGGGCTTTCCTTCCGGGGAGCTGTTTTTT; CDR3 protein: CASSARTGGFPSGELFF
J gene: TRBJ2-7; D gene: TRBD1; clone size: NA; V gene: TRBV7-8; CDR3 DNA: TGTGCCAGCAGCTTGGCCGTGGTTCCGGGACAGGGAGTCTCCTACGAGCAGTACTTC; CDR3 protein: CASSLAVVPGQGVSYEQYF
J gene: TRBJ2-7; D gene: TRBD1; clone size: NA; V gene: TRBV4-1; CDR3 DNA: TGCGCCAGCAGCCAAGAGGACAGGGGGTTCTACGAGCAGTACTTC; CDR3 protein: CASSQEDRGFYEQYF
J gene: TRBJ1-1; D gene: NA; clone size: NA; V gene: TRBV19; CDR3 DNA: TGTGCCAGTAGTACGACTCGGAACACTGAAGCTTTCTTT; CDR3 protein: CASSTTRNTEAFF
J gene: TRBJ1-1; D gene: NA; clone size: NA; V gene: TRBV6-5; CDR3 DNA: TGTGCCAGCATACTGGTGGAAGCTTTCTTT; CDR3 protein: CASILVEAFF
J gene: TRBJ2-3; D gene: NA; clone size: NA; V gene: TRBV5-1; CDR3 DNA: TGCGCCAGCAGCTTGGGACAGAGCACAGATACGCAGTATTTT; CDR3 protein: CASSLGQSTDTQYF
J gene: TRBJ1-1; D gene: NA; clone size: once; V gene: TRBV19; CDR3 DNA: TGTGCCAGTAGTATAGAGGCAGGGGACACTGAAGCTTTCTTT; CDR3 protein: CASSIEAGDTEAFF
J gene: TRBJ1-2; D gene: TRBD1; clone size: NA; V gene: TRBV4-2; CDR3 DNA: TGTGCCAGCAAAGACAGGGGACTCTCTATCTATGGCTACACCTTC; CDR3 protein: CASKDRGLSIYGYTF
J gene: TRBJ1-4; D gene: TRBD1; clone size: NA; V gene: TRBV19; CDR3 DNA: TGTGCCAGTAGTGGGTGGGACAGCGAAAAACTGTTTTTT; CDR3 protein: CASSGWDSEKLFF
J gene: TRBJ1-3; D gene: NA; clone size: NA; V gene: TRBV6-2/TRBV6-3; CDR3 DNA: TGTGCCAGCAGTTCTCGTCTATCTGGAAACACCATATATTTT; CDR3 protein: CASSSRLSGNTIYF
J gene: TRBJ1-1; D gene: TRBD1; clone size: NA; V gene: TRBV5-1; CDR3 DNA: TGCGCCAGCAGCGTCGGGACAGTGAACACTGAAGCTTTCTTT; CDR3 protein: CASSVGTVNTEAFF
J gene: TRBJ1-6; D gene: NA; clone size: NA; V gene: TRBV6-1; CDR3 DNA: TGTGCCAGCAATGAATCAGGGTTTCAATCACCCCTCCACTTT; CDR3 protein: CASNESGFQSPLHF
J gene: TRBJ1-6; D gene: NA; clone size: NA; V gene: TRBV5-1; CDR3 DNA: TGCGCCAGCAGCCCTGGGGGGACGGGGGCACCCCTCCACTTT; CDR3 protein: CASSPGGTGAPLHF
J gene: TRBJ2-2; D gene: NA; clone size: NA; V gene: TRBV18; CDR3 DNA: TGTGCCAGCTCACCCCCTCTACGCTTAAGGAGATACACCGGGGAGCTGTTTTTT; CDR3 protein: CASSPPLRLRRYTGELFF
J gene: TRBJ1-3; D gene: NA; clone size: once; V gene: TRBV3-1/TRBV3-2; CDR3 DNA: TGTGCCAGCAGCCAAGGCGGGGGAGCACCGGGAAACACCATATATTTT; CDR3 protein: CASSQGGGAPGNTIYF
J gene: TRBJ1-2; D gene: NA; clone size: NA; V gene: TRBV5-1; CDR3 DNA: TGCGCCAGCAGCTTGGTCTCCCCACCCGCTCGCGGGGAGGAGCGAGGCTACACCTTC; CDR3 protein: CASSLVSPPARGEERGYTF
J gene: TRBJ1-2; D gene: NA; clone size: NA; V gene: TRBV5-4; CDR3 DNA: TGTGCCAGCAGCTCTACACTACCGACAGGAATTGGCTACACCTTC; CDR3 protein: CASSSTLPTGIGYTF
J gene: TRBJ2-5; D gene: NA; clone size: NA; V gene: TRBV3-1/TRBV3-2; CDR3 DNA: TGTGCCAGCAGCCCCCCGTACCAAGAGACCCAGTACTTC; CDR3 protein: CASSPPYQETQYF
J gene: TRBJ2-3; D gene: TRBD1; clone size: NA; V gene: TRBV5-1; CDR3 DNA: TGCGCCAGCAGCTTTCGGCAGGGGGCGTCAGATACGCAGTATTTT; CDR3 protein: CASSFRQGASDTQYF